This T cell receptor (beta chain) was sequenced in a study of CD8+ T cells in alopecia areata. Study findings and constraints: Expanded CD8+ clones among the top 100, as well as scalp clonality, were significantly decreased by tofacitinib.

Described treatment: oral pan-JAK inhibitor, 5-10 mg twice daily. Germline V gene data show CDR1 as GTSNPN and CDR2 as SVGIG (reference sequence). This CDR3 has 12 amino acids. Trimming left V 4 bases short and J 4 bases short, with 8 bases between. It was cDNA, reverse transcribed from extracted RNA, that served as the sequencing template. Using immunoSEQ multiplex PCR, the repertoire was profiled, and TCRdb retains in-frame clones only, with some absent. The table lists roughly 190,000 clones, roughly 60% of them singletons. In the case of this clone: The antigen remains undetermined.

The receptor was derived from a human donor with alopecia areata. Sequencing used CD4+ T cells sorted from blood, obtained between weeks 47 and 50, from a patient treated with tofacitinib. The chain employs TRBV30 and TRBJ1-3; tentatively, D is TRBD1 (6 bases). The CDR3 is CAWNTGGNTIYF. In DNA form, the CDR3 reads TGTGCCTGGAATACAGGGGGAAACACCATATATTTT.